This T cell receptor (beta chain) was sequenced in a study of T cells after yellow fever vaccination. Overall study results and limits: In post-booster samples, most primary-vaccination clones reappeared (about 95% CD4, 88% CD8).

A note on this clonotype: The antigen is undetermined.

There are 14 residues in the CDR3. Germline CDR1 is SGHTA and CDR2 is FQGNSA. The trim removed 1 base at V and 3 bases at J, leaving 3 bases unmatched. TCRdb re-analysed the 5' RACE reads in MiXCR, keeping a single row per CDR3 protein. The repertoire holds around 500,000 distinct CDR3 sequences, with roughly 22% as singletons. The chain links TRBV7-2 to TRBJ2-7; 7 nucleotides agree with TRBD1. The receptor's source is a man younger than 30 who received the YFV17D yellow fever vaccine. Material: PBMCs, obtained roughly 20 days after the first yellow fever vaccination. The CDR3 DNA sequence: TGTGCCAGCAGCTTAGACAGGGGCCACTACGAGCAGTACTTC. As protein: CASSLDRGHYEQYF.